This paragraph covers one T cell receptor (beta chain) sequence. Its target is not known. This specimen belongs to a study of cytomegalovirus exposure and HLA in healthy donors. Points from the study as a whole: The likely origin of a cluster of highly shared sequence variants was a sequencing artifact.

The PCR was carried out with 60 Vbeta primers and 13 Jbeta primers. Measured with immunoSEQ multiplex PCR; TCRdb has only the in-frame clones, and not every one. Of some 150,000 clones listed, around 77% are singletons. The receptor was derived from a man in his sixties in good health and CMV-seronegative. The sequenced material came from PBMCs.

CDR3 bases: TGTGCCACAACGGGGGGGTTTTATCAGCCCCAGCATTTT. It codes for CATTGGFYQPQHF. The chain couples TRBV15 to TRBJ1-5, with D perhaps TRBD1 (5 bases). The V gene lost 9 bases and the J gene lost 5 bases, with 14 bases spanning the gap. CDR1 is LNHNV, CDR2 YYDKDF, per germline (reference sequence). The length of the CDR3 is 13 residues.